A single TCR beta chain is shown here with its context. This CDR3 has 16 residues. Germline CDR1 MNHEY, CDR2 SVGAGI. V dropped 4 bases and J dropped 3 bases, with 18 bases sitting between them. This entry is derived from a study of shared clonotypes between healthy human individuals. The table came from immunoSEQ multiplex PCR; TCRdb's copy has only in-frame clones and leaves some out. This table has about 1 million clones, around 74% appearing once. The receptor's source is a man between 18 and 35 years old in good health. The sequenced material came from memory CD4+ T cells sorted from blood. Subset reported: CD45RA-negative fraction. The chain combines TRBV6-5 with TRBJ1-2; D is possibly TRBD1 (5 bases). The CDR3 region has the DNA TGTGCCAGCAGTTCCCCTGGGGCTCCACGGCACTATGGCTACACCTTC. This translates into CASSSPGAPRHYGYTF.